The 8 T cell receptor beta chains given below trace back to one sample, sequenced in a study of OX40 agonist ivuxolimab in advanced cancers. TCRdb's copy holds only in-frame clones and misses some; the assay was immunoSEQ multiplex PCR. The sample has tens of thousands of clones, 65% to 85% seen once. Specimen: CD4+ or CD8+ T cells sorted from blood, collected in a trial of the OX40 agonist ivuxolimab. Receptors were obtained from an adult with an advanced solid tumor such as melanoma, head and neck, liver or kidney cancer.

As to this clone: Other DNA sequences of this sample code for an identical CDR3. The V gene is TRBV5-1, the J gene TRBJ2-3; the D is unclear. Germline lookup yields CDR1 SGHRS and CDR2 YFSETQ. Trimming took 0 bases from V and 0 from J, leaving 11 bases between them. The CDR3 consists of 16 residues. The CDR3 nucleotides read TGCGCCAGCAGCTTGGAAGGCAGTCCTAGCACAGATACGCAGTATTTT. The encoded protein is CASSLEGSPSTDTQYF.

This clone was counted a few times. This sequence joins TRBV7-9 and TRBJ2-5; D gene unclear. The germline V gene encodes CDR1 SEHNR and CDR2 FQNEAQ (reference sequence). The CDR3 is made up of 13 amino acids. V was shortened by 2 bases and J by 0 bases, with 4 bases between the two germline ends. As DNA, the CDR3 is TGTGCCAGCAGCTTACTGAACCAAGAGACCCAGTACTTC. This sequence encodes CASSLLNQETQYF.

The CDR3 sequence is CASSFRQGTEAFF. CDR3 nucleotides: TGTGCCAGCAGCTTTAGACAGGGAACTGAAGCTTTCTTT. The chain employs TRBV7-8 and TRBJ1-1, with 7 bases aligning to TRBD1. Unmatched junction bases numbered 3, after V lost 3 bases and J lost 5 bases. This CDR3 has 13 amino acids. Germline V gives CDR1 SGHVS, CDR2 FQNEAQ.

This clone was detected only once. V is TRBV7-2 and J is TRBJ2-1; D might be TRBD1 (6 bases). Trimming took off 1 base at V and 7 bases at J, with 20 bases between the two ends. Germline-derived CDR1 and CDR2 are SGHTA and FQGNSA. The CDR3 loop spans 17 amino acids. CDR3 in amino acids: CASSLVPFGLGTNEQFF. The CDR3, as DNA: TGTGCCAGCAGCTTAGTGCCCTTTGGATTGGGGACAAATGAGCAGTTCTTC. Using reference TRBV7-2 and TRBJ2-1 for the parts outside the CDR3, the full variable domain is GAGVSQSPSNKVTEKGKDVELRCDPISGHTALYWYRQSLGQGLEFLIYFQGNSAPDKSGLPSDRFSAERTGGSVSTLTIQRTQQEDSAVYLCASSLVPFGLGTNEQFFGPGTRLTVL.

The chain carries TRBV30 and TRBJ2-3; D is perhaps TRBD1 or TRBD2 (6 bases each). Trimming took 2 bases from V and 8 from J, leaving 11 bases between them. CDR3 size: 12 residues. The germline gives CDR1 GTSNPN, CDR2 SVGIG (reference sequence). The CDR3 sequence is CAWSSEGGTQYF. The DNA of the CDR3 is TGTGCCTGGAGTTCGGAGGGGGGTACGCAGTATTTT.

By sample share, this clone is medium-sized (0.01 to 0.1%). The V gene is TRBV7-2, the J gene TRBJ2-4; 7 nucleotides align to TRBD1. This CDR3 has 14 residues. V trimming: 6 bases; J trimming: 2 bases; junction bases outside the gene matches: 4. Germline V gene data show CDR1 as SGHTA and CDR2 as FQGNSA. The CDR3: CASRQQGTKNIQYF. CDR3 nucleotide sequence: TGTGCCAGCAGACAACAGGGGACCAAAAACATTCAGTACTTC.

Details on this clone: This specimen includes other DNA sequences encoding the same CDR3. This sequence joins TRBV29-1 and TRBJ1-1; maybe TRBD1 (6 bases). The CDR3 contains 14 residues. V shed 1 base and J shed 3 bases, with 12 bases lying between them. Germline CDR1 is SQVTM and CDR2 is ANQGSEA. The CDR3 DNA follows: TGCAGCGTTGAAGGTGGGGGGGCGTACACTGAAGCTTTCTTT. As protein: CSVEGGGAYTEAFF. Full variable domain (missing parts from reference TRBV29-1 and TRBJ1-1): SAVISQKPSRDICQRGTSLTIQCQVDSQVTMMFWYRQQPGQSLTLIATANQGSEATYESGFVIDKFPISRPNLTFSTLTVSNMSPEDSSIYLCSVEGGGAYTEAFFGQGTRLTVV.

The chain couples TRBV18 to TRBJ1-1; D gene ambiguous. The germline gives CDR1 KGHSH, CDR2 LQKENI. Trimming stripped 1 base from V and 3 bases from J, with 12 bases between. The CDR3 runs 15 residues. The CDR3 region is CASSPRSGVDTEAFF. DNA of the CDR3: TGTGCCAGCTCACCACGTTCCGGAGTCGACACTGAAGCTTTCTTT.